These 14 T cell receptor beta chains came from one sample sequenced in a study of blood T cell repertoires in COVID-19. Only in-frame clones appear in the TCRdb table, and some are missing; sequencing was by immunoSEQ multiplex PCR. Among approximately 100,000 clones listed, approximately 86% were seen once. Sample: PBMCs or T cells enriched from blood (not recorded which). Receptor source: a woman between 45 and 65 years old who had recovered from COVID-19.

J is TRBJ2-3 and V is TRBV5-4; 9 bases align to TRBD2. The junction had 5 bases not matched to a gene; V was cut back by 4 bases and J by 2 bases. Germline values: CDR1 SGHNT, CDR2 YYREEE (reference sequence). The CDR3 covers 15 residues. The CDR3 DNA reads TGTGCCAGCAGCCGCGCGGGGGGGAACACAGATACGCAGTATTTT. Its translation: CASSRAGGNTDTQYF.

The rearrangement links TRBV19 to TRBJ2-1; weak D call: TRBD2 (6 bases). CDR3 length: 15 amino acids. The V and J ends lost 4 bases and 6 bases respectively, with 16 bases between them. From germline, CDR1 is LNHDA and CDR2 SQIVND (reference sequence). Here the CDR3 DNA reads TGTGCCAGTAGTAAATACCGTTTCGGGAGCAATGAGCAGTTCTTC. Protein: CASSKYRFGSNEQFF.

The gene calls are TRBV5-1 and TRBJ1-5, with no clear D. Germline V gene lookup returns CDR1 SGHRS and CDR2 YFSETQ. Deletions cut 0 bases from V and 3 bases from J, with 4 bases between. The CDR3 runs to 13 residues. CDR3 loop: CASSLAPNQPQHF. In DNA form, the CDR3 reads TGCGCCAGCAGCTTGGCTCCCAATCAGCCCCAGCATTTT.

The rearrangement uses TRBV5-6 and TRBJ1-1; D ambiguous. This CDR3 has 13 amino acids. The germline V and J ends were trimmed by 4 bases and 3 bases, with 10 bases remaining between them. Looked up from germline, CDR1 is SGHDT and CDR2 is YYEEEE. The CDR3 is CASSGGFYTEAFF. As DNA, the CDR3 is TGTGCCAGCAGCGGCGGGTTCTACACTGAAGCTTTCTTT.

The chain combines TRBV23-1 with TRBJ2-2; D possibly corresponds to TRBD1 (6 bases). TRBV23-1 is designated an ORF whose function remains uncertain. Trimming removed 4 bases at V and 0 bases at J, with 12 bases between. The CDR3 has 16 residues. CDR3 DNA: TGCGCCAGCAGTCTTTACAGGGATACGAACACCGGGGAGCTGTTTTTT. This gives the protein CASSLYRDTNTGELFF.

V gene TRBV27 combines with J gene TRBJ1-2, with D tentatively TRBD1 (6 bases). V shed 5 bases and J shed 0 bases, with 16 bases lying between them. Germline V gene data show CDR1 as MNHEY and CDR2 as SMNVEV (reference sequence). This CDR3 has 16 amino acids. CDR3 sequence reads: CASSPPGQLTNYGYTF. The CDR3 DNA sequence: TGTGCCAGCAGTCCCCCGGGACAACTCACTAACTATGGCTACACCTTC.

The chain combines TRBV28 with TRBJ2-7; tentative D call: TRBD1 (5 bases). The germline V and J ends were trimmed by 6 bases and 3 bases, with 9 bases remaining between them. The germline gives CDR1 MDHEN, CDR2 SYDVKM. There are 12 residues in the CDR3. The CDR3 DNA reads as TGTGCCAGCAGCCAGGGAAACTACGAGCAGTACTTC. Its translation is CASSQGNYEQYF.

The V call is TRBV5-1, the J call TRBJ1-3; TRBD1 matches at 10 bases. Trimming cost V 4 bases and J 0 bases; bases outside gene matches: 7. Germline V gene sequence: CDR1 SGHRS, CDR2 YFSETQ. The CDR3 sequence is 17 residues long. The CDR3 region has the DNA TGCGCCAGCAGCCCGGGACAGGGGATTTTCTCTGGAAACACCATATATTTT. This sequence encodes CASSPGQGIFSGNTIYF.

The rearrangement joins TRBV7-6 to TRBJ1-6; no clear D. Trimming stripped 5 bases from V and 3 bases from J, with 11 bases between. Germline V gene lookup returns CDR1 SGHVS and CDR2 FNYEAQ. This CDR3 region has 15 residues. CDR3 nucleotide sequence: TGTGCCAGCAGCGCGGCTCCCGACTATAATTCACCCCTCCACTTT. Residues: CASSAAPDYNSPLHF.

The genes are TRBV27 and TRBJ1-6; D unclear. Germline assignment: CDR1 MNHEY and CDR2 SMNVEV (reference sequence). V was shortened by 6 bases and J by 4 bases, with 16 bases between the two germline ends. CDR3 length equals 16 residues. This chain's CDR3 is CASRRDGKSYNSPLHF. CDR3 in DNA: TGTGCCAGCAGACGCGACGGGAAATCTTATAATTCACCCCTCCACTTT.

V usage is TRBV19 and J usage is TRBJ1-1; D is perhaps TRBD1 (6 bases). CDR1 and CDR2 (germline): LNHDA, SQIVND (reference sequence). V lost 3 bases and J 8 bases, leaving 10 bases between the germline ends. This CDR3 spans 12 amino acids. CDR3 loop: CASSIGTQEAFF. The CDR3 DNA follows: TGTGCCAGTAGTATCGGGACACAAGAAGCTTTCTTT.

This sequence joins TRBV28 and TRBJ1-4, with D tentatively TRBD1 (6 bases). The CDR3 runs to 14 residues. V shed 3 bases and J shed 5 bases, with 10 bases lying between them. Per the germline V gene, CDR1 is MDHEN and CDR2 is SYDVKM. In DNA, the CDR3 is TGTGCCAGCAGTTTCAGGGGCGGAAATGAAAAACTGTTTTTT. Translation gives CASSFRGGNEKLFF.

The V call is TRBV10-2, the J call TRBJ1-5, with TRBD1 identical over 10 bases. V gave up 2 bases and J gave up 6 bases; unmatched junction bases: 7. This CDR3 comprises 16 residues. Germline V gene data show CDR1 as WSHSY and CDR2 as SAAADI. The CDR3 bases are TGCGCCAGCAGTGAGCACGGACAGGGGGAGAGTCAGCCCCAGCATTTT. It encodes CASSEHGQGESQPQHF.

V and J are TRBV7-2 and TRBJ2-3, with TRBD2 matching over 7 bases. Germline V gene sequence: CDR1 SGHTA, CDR2 FQGNSA. CDR3 size: 15 residues. V was clipped by 5 bases and J by 2 bases; unmatched bases: 7. The CDR3, as DNA: TGTGCCAGCAGCCTAAGCGGGGCAAACACAGATACGCAGTATTTT. Residues: CASSLSGANTDTQYF.